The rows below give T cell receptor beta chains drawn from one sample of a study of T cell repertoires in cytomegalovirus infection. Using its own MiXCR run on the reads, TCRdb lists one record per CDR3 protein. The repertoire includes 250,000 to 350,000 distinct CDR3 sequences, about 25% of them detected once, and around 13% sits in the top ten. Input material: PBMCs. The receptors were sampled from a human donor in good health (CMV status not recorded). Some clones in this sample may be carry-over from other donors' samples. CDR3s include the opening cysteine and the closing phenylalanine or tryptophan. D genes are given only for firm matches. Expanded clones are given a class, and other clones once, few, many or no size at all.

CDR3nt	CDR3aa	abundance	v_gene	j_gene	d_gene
TGTGCCAGCAGAGGTCTAGCGGGACGTAGCACAGATACGCAGTATTTT	CASRGLAGRSTDTQYF	-	TRBV6-2/TRBV6-3	TRBJ2-3	TRBD2
TGTGCCTGGAACGACTGGACTAGCGATGACAGTGAGCAGTTCTTC	CAWNDWTSDDSEQFF	-	TRBV30	TRBJ2-1	TRBD2
TGTGCCAGCAGCTTAGAATGGGATAGCTCCTACGAGCAGTACTTC	CASSLEWDSSYEQYF	many	TRBV7-2	TRBJ2-7	-
TGTGCCAGCAGCAGCGCAGGGCAGGACGAGCAGTACTTC	CASSSAGQDEQYF	-	TRBV7-9	TRBJ2-7	-
TGTGCCAGCAGCTTAGGACAGACTAGCAATCAGCCCCAGCATTTT	CASSLGQTSNQPQHF	many	TRBV7-9	TRBJ1-5	-
TGTGCCAGCTCACCCGTGGGCAGCACAGATACGCAGTATTTT	CASSPVGSTDTQYF	-	TRBV18	TRBJ2-3	-
TGCGCCAGCAGACTAGCCCTAGGGAACGAGCAGTACTTC	CASRLALGNEQYF	-	TRBV23-1	TRBJ2-7	-
TGTGCCAGCAGTCTCACCATCGCCGGTCAGCCCCAGCATTTT	CASSLTIAGQPQHF	few	TRBV28	TRBJ1-5	-
TGTGCCACCAGCTTTCGGTGTCAGGGAATCGAAGCTTTCTTT	CATSFRCQGIEAFF	once	TRBV15	TRBJ1-1	-
TGCAGTGCTGCGTTAGGGGGGAATACCAAAAACATTCAGTACTTC	CSAALGGNTKNIQYF	-	TRBV20-1	TRBJ2-4	-
TGTGCCAGCAGTCTAACTAGCGGGAGCATAGCTGAGCAGTTCTTC	CASSLTSGSIAEQFF	many	TRBV6-2/TRBV6-3	TRBJ2-1	TRBD2
TGTGCCAGCAGCTTAGGTCAGGCGGGACAAGAGACCCAGTACTTC	CASSLGQAGQETQYF	few	TRBV7-9	TRBJ2-5	-
TGTGCCAGCAGCTTATCACTGACGGCAACCCAAGAGACCCAGTACTTC	CASSLSLTATQETQYF	few	TRBV7-2	TRBJ2-5	-
TGCAGCGCCATTTGGGACCAGGGTTACGTATCAGATACGCAGTATTTT	CSAIWDQGYVSDTQYF	-	TRBV29-1	TRBJ2-3	-
TGTGCCAGCAGTTACGACAGGGTGACCTACAATGAGCAGTTCTTC	CASSYDRVTYNEQFF	few	TRBV6-5	TRBJ2-1	TRBD1